This T cell receptor beta chain was identified during a study of cytomegalovirus exposure and HLA in healthy donors. As for the study in general: A subsequent analysis reported that the 120 or so validation repertoires were produced on the same platform that had also been used for the approximately 710 first-cohort repertoires.

Remarks on this clone: As yet, its antigen is unknown.

Study-wide findings and caveats: Some TCR beta chains (roughly 150 of them) were listed as cytomegalovirus-associated. Reportedly, cytomegalovirus status was diagnosed with high sensitivity and specificity.

The method was immunoSEQ multiplex PCR; TCRdb's version includes in-frame clones alone and lacks a portion of them. The repertoire holds some 120,000 clones, with about 93% as singletons. The sequence was obtained from a woman younger than 35 in good health and CMV-seronegative. The sequenced sample consisted of PBMCs.

CDR3 sequence (DNA): TGTGCCAGCAGCCCCTCGGACAGGAGGACCTACGAGCAGTACTTC. It translates to CASSPSDRRTYEQYF. The V and J genes are TRBV14 and TRBJ2-7; 7 bases fit TRBD1. With V trimmed by 4 bases and J by 2 bases, 8 bases remained unmatched. The CDR3 covers 15 residues. Germline values: CDR1 SGHDN, CDR2 FVKESK. Supplemented by reference TRBV14 and TRBJ2-7, the full variable domain reads EAGVTQFPSHSVIEKGQTVTLRCDPISGHDNLYWYRRVMGKEIKFLLHFVKESKQDESGMPNNRFLAERTGGTYSTLKVQPAELEDSGVYFCASSPSDRRTYEQYFGPGTRLTVT.